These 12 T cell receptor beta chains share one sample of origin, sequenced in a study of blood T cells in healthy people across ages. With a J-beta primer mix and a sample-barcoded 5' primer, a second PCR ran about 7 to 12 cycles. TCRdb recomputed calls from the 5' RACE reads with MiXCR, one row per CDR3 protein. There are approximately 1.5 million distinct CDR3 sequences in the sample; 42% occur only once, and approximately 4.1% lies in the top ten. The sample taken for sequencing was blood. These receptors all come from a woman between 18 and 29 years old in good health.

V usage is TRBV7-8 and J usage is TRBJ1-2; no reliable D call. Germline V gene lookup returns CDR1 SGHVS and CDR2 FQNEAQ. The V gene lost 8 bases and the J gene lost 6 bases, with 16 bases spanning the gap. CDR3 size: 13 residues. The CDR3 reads CASLKKPTDGYTF. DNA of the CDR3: TGTGCCAGCTTAAAAAAGCCTACGGATGGCTACACCTTC. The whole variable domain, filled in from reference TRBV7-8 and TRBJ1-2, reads GAGVSQSPRYKVAKRGQDVALRCDPISGHVSLFWYQQALGQGPEFLTYFQNEAQLDKSGLPSDRFFAERPEGSVSTLKIQRTQQEDSAVYLCASLKKPTDGYTFGSGTRLTVV.

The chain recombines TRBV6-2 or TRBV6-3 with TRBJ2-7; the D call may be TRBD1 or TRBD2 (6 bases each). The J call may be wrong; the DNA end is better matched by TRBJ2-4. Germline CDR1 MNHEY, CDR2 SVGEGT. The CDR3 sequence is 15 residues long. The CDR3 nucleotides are TGTGCCAGCAGTTACGCGGGGACAAACAAAAACATTCAGTACTTC. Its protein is CASSYAGTNKNIQYF.

CDR3 protein: CASSPGLRGEQFF. The CDR3 region has the DNA TGTGCCAGCTCGCCGGGGCTACGTGGGGAGCAGTTCTTC. This chain uses TRBV27 with TRBJ2-1; perhaps D is TRBD1 or TRBD2 (5 bases each). This CDR3 has 13 amino acids. The germline V gene has CDR1 MNHEY and CDR2 SMNVEV (reference sequence). V lost 8 bases and J lost 10, with 18 bases in between.

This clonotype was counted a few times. The DNA for the CDR3 is TGTGCCATCACCACCGGGACAGACTATGGCTACACCTTC. As protein: CAITTGTDYGYTF. The rearrangement links TRBV10-3 to TRBJ1-2; 7 bases map to TRBD1. Germline values: CDR1 ENHRY, CDR2 SYGVKD. The CDR3 contains 13 residues. With V trimmed by 7 bases and J by 3 bases, 5 bases remained unmatched.

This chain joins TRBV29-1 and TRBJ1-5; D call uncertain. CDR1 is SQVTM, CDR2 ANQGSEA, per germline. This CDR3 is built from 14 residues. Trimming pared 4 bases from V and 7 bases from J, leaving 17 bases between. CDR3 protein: CSVANSGRFQPQHF. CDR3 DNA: TGCAGCGTTGCCAATTCCGGACGATTCCAGCCCCAGCATTTT.

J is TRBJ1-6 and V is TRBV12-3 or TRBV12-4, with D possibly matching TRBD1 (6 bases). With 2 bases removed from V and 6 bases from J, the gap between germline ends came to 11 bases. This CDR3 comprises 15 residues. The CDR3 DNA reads TGTGCCAGCAGTTTAAGGGGGTTCGGTAATTCACCCCTCCACTTT. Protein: CASSLRGFGNSPLHF.

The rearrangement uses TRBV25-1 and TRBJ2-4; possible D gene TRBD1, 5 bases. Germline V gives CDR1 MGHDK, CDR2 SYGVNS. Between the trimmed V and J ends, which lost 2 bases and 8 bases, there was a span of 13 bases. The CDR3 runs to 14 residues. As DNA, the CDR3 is TGTGCCAGCAGTGAAGCCAGGGTAGGATACATTCAGTACTTC. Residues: CASSEARVGYIQYF.

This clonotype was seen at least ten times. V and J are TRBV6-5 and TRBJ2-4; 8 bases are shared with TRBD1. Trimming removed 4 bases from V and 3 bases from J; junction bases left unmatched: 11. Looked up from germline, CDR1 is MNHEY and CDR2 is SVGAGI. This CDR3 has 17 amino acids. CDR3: CASSFDRQGPGKNIQYF. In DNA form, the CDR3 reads TGTGCCAGCAGTTTCGACCGACAGGGGCCGGGCAAAAACATTCAGTACTTC.

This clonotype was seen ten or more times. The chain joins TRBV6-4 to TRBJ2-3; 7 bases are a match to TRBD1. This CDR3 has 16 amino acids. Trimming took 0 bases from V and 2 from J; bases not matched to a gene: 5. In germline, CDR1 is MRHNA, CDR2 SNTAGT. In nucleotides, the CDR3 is TGTGCCAGCAGTGACTCAGGGGGCGCGGTCACAGATACGCAGTATTTT. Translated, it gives CASSDSGGAVTDTQYF.

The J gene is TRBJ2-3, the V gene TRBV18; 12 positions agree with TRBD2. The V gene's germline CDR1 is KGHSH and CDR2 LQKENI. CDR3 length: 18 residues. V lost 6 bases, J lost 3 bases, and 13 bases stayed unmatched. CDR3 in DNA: TGTGCCAGCTCCCCAACGACTAGCGGGAGAAGTCGGACAGATACGCAGTATTTT. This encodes CASSPTTSGRSRTDTQYF.

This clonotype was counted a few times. The CDR3 DNA follows: TGTGCCAGCAGGAATCTAGCGGGAGGACCCTACGAGCAGTACTTC. Amino acid sequence: CASRNLAGGPYEQYF. The V call is TRBV28, the J call TRBJ2-7; 11 nucleotides agree with TRBD2. CDR3 length equals 15 residues. Germline V CDR1 and CDR2: MDHEN, SYDVKM. The V and J ends lost 6 bases and 2 bases, in that order; junction bases with no gene match: 6.

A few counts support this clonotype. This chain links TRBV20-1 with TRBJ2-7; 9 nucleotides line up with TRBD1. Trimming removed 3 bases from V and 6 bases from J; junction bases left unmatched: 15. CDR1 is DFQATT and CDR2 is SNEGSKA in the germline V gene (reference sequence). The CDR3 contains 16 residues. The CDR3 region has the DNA TGCAGTGCTAGCCACTACGGGACAGGGTCCCTATCCGAGCAGTACTTC. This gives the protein CSASHYGTGSLSEQYF.